Only a few counts were recorded for the clone carrying this TCR beta chain. Its target is unknown. These data come from a study of identical twins. General study findings and limits: Weaker excess sharing between twins was seen in beta out-of-frame sequences. Models came in too low on out-of-frame TCR alpha sharing in monozygotic twins.

With V trimmed by 6 bases and J by 6 bases, 6 bases remained unmatched. Per germline, CDR1 MNHEY and CDR2 SVGEGT. The CDR3 extends over 15 amino acids. A template switching step contributed a universal primer site, while unique molecular identifiers were present in the cDNA. TCRdb processed the 5' RACE reads anew with MiXCR; each CDR3 protein has one entry. The profile shows 1.5 million or so distinct CDR3 sequences, less than 40% of them singletons. The donors were all healthy and Caucasian. The clonotype originates from a newborn girl in good health. The source material was cord blood. This chain uses TRBV6-2 or TRBV6-3 with TRBJ2-1, with TRBD2 identical over 12 bases. CDR3 amino acids: CASSGRLAGANEQFF. The CDR3 nucleotides read TGTGCCAGCAGCGGGCGACTAGCGGGAGCCAATGAGCAGTTCTTC.